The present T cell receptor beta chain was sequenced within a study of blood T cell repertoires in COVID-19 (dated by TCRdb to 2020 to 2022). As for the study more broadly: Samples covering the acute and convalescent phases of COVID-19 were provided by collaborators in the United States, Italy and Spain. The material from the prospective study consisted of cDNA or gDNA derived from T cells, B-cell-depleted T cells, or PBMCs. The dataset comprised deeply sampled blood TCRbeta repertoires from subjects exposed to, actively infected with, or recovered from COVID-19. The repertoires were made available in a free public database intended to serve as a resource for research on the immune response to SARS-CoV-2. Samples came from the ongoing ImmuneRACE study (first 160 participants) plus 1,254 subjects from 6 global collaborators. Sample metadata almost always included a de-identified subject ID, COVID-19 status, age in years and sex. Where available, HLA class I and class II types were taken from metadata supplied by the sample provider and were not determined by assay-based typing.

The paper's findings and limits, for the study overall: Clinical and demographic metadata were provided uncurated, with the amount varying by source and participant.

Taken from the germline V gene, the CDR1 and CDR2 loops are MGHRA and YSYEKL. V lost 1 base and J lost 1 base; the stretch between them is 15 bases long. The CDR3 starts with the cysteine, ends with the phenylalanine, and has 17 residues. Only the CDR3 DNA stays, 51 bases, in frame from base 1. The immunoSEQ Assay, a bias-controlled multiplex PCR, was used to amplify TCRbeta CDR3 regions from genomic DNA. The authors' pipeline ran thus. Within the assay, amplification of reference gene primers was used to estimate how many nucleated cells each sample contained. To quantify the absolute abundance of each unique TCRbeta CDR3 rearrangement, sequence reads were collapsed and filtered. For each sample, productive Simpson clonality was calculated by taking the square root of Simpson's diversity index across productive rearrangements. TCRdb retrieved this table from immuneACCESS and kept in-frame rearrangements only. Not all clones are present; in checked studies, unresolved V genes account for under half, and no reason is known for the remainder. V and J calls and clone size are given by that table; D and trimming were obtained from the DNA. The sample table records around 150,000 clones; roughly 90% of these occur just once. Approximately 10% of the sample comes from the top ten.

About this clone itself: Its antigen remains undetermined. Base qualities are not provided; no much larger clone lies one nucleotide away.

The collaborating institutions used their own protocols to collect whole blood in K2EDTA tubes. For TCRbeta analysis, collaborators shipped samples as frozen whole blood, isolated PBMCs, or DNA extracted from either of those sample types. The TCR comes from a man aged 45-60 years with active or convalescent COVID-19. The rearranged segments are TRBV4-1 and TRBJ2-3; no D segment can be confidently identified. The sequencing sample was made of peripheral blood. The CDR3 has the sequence CASSQVAHSSRTDTQYF. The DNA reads TGCGCCAGCAGCCAAGTGGCGCATAGTAGCCGCACAGATACGCAGTATTTT.